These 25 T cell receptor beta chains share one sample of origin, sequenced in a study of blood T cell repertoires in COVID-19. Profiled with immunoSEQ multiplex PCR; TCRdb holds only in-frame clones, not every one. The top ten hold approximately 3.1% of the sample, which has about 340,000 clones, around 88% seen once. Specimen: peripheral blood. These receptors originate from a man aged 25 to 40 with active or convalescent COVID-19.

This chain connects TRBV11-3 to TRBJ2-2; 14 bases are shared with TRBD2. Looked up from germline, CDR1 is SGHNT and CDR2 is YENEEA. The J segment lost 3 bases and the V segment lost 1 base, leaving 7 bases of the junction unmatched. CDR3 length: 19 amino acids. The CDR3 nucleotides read TGTGCCAGCAGCTTAGCTCGGGGGACTAGCGGGAGCTACACCGGGGAGCTGTTTTTT. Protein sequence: CASSLARGTSGSYTGELFF. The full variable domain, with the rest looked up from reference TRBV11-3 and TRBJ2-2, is EAGVVQSPRYKIIEKKQPVAFWCNPISGHNTLYWYLQNLGQGPELLIRYENEEAVDDSQLPKDRFSAERLKGVDSTLKIQPAELGDSAVYLCASSLARGTSGSYTGELFFGEGSRLTVL.

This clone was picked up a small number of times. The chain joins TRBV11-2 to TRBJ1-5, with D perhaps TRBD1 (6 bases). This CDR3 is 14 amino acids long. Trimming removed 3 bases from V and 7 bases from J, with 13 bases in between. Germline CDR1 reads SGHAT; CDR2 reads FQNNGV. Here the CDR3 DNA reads TGTGCCAGCAGCTTGAGGACAGATTCACAGCCCCAGCATTTT. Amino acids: CASSLRTDSQPQHF.

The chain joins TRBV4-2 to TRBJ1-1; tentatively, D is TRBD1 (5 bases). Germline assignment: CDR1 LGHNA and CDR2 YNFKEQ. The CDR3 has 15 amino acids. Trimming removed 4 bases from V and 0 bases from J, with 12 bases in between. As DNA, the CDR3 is TGTGCCAGCAGCCGAACCAGGGAGGTGAACACTGAAGCTTTCTTT. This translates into CASSRTREVNTEAFF.

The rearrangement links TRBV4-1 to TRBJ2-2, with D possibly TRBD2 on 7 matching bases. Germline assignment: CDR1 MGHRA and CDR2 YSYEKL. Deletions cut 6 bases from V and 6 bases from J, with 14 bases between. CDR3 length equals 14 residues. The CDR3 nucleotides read TGCGCCAGCAGTTTTACGGGGGGCCCCGGGGAGCTGTTTTTT. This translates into CASSFTGGPGELFF.

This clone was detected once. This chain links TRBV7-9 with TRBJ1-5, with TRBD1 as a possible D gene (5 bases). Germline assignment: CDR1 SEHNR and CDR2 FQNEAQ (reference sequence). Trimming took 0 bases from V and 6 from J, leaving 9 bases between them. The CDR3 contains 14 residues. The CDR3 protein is CASSLAGEGQPQHF. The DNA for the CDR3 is TGTGCCAGCAGCTTAGCAGGGGAGGGTCAGCCCCAGCATTTT.

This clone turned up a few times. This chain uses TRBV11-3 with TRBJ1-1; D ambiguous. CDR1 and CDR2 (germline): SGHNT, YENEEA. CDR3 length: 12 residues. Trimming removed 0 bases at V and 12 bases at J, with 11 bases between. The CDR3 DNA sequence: TGTGCCAGCAGCTTAGATCAGGAACGGCCTTTCTTT. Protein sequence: CASSLDQERPFF. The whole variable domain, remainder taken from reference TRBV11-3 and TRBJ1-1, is EAGVVQSPRYKIIEKKQPVAFWCNPISGHNTLYWYLQNLGQGPELLIRYENEEAVDDSQLPKDRFSAERLKGVDSTLKIQPAELGDSAVYLCASSLDQERPFFGQGTRLTVV.

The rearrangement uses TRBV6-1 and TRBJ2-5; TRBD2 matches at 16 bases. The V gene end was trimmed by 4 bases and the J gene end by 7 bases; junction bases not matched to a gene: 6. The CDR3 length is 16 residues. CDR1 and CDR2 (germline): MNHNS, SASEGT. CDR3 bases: TGTGCCAGCAGTGCCCCGGGACTAGCGGGGGGGCGGACCCAGTACTTC. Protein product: CASSAPGLAGGRTQYF.

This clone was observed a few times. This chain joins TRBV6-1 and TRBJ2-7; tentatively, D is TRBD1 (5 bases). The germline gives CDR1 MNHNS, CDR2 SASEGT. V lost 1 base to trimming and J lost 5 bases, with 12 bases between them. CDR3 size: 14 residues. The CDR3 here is CASSEGGAPNEQYF. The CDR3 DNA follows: TGTGCCAGCAGTGAAGGTGGGGCCCCCAACGAGCAGTACTTC.

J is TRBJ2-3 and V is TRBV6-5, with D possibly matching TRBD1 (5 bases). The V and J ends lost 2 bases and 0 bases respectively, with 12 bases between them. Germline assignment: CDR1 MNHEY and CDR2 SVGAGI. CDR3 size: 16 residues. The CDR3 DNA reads TGTGCCAGCAGTTACGAACAGGCCGCTAGCACAGATACGCAGTATTTT. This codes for CASSYEQAASTDTQYF.

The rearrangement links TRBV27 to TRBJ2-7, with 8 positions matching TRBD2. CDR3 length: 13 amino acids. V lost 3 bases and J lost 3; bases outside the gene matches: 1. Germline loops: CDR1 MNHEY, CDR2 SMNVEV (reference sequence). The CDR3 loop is CASSFGRVYEQYF. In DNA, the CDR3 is TGTGCCAGCAGTTTCGGGAGGGTCTACGAGCAGTACTTC.

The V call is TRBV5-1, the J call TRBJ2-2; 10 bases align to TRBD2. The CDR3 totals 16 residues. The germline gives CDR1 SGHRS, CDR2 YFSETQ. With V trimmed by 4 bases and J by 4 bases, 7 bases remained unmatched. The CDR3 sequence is CASSVSAGGITGELFF. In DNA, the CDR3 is TGCGCCAGCAGCGTATCAGCGGGAGGGATCACCGGGGAGCTGTTTTTT.

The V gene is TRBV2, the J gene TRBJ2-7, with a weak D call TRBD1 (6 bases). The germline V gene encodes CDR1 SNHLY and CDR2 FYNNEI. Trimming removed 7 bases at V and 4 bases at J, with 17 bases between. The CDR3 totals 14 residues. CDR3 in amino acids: CASIRGSGTYEQYF. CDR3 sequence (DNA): TGTGCCAGCATTAGGGGGAGCGGTACTTACGAGCAGTACTTC.

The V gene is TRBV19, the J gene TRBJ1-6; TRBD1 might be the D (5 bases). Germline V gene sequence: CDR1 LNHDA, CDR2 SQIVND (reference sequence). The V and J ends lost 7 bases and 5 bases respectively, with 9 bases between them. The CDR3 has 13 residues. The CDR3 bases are TGTGCCAGTACTACAGGACATAATTCACCCCTCCACTTT. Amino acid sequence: CASTTGHNSPLHF.

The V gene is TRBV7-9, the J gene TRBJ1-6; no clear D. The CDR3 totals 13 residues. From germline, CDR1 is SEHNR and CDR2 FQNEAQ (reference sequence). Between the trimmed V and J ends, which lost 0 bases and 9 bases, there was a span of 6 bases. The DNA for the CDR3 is TGTGCCAGCAGCTTAGCCGCGGCTTCACCCCTCCACTTT. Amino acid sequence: CASSLAAASPLHF.

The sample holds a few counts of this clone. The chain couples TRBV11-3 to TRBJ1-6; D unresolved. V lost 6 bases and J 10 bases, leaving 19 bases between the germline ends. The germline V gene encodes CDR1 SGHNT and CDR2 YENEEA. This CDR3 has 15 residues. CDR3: CASRFNSAGYSPLHF. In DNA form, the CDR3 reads TGTGCCAGCAGGTTTAATTCCGCGGGCTACTCACCCCTCCACTTT. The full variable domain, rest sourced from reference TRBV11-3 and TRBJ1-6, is EAGVVQSPRYKIIEKKQPVAFWCNPISGHNTLYWYLQNLGQGPELLIRYENEEAVDDSQLPKDRFSAERLKGVDSTLKIQPAELGDSAVYLCASRFNSAGYSPLHFGNGTRLTVT.

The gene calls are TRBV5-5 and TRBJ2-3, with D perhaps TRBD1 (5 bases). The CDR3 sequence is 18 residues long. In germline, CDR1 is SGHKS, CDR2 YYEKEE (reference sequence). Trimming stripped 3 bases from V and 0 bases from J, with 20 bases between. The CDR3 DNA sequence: TGTGCCAGCAGCTCTACTACTCAGGGCCGCGCTAGCACAGATACGCAGTATTTT. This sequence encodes CASSSTTQGRASTDTQYF.

The DNA for the CDR3 is TGTGCCAGCAGCCAAGTCGGGGCGGGAGGGCAGAATGAGCAGTTCTTC. Translating gives CASSQVGAGGQNEQFF. V is TRBV3-1 (or the pseudogene TRBV3-2) and J is TRBJ2-1; TRBD2 matches at 9 bases. The CDR3 runs to 16 residues. Germline V lookup: CDR1 LGHDT, CDR2 YNNKEL (reference sequence). J gave up 7 bases and V 1 base, and 8 bases lay outside the gene matches.

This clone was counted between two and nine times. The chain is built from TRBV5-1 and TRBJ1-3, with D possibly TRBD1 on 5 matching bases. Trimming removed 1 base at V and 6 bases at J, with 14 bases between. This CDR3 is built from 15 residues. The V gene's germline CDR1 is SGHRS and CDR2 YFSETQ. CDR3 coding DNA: TGCGCCAGCAGCTTGTTCCAGGGAGGAACAAACACCATATATTTT. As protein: CASSLFQGGTNTIYF.

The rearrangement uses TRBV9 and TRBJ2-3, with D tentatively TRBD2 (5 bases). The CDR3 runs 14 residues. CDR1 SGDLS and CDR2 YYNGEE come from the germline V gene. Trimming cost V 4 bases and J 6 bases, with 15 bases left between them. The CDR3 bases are TGTGCCAGCAGCATCCGGACTCGGAGGGATACGCAGTATTTT. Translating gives CASSIRTRRDTQYF.

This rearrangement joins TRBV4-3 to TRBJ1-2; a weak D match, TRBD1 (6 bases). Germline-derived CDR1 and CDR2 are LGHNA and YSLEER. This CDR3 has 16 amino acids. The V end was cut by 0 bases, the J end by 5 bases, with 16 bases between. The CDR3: CASSQDPSGQGYGYTF. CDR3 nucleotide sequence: TGCGCCAGCAGCCAAGATCCCTCCGGGCAGGGGTATGGCTACACCTTC.

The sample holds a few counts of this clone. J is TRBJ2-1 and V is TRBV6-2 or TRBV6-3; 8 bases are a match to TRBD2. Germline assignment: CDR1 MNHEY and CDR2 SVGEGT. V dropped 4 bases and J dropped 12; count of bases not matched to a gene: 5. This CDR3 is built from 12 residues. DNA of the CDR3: TGTGCCAGCAGTTTTAGCGGGACCTTGCAGTTCTTC. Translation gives CASSFSGTLQFF.

The CDR3 coding sequence is TGTGCCAGCAGCTTAGGTGGGACAGGGGACGATGAGCAGTTCTTC. This sequence encodes CASSLGGTGDDEQFF. The rearrangement links TRBV11-3 to TRBJ2-1; 10 bases are shared with TRBD1. The V segment lost 1 base and the J segment 8 bases; nucleotides outside the gene matches: 5. The CDR3 contains 15 residues. Germline CDR1 SGHNT, CDR2 YENEEA. Based on the CDR3 plus reference TRBV11-3 and TRBJ2-1, the full variable domain is EAGVVQSPRYKIIEKKQPVAFWCNPISGHNTLYWYLQNLGQGPELLIRYENEEAVDDSQLPKDRFSAERLKGVDSTLKIQPAELGDSAVYLCASSLGGTGDDEQFFGPGTRLTVL.

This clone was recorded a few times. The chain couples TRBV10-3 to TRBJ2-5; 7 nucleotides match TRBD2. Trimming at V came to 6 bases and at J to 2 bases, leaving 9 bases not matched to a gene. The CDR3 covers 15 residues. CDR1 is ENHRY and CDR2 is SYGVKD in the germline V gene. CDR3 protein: CAISPVGGGQETQYF. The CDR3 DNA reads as TGTGCCATCAGCCCCGTGGGCGGGGGACAAGAGACCCAGTACTTC.

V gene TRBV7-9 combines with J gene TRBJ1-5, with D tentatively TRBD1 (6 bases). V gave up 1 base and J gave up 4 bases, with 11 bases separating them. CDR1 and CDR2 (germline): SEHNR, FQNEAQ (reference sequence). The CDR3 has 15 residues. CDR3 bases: TGTGCCAGCAGCTTAGACAGGGCGAGAAATCAGCCCCAGCATTTT. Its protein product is CASSLDRARNQPQHF.

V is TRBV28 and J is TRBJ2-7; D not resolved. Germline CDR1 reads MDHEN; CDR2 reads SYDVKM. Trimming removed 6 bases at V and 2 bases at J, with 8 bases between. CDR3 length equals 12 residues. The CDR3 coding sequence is TGTGCCAGCAGGGTCACAGCCTACGAGCAGTACTTC. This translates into CASRVTAYEQYF.